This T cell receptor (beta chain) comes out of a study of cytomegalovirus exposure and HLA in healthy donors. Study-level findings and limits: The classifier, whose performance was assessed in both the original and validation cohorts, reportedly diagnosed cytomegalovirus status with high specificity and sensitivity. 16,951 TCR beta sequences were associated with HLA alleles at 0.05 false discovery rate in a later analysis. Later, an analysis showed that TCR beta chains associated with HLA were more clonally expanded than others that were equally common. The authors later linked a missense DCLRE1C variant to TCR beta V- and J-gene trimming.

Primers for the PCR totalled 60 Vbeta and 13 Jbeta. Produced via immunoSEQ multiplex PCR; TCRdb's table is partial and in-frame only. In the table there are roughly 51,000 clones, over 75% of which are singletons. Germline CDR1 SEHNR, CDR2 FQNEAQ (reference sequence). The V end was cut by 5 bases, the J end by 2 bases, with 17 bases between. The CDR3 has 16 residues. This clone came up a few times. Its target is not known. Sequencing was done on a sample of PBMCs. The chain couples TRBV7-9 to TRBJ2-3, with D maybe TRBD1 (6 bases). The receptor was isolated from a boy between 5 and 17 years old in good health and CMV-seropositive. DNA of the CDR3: TGTGCCAGCAGCCGCCCCCGGGACATCTACACAGATACGCAGTATTTT. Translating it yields CASSRPRDIYTDTQYF.